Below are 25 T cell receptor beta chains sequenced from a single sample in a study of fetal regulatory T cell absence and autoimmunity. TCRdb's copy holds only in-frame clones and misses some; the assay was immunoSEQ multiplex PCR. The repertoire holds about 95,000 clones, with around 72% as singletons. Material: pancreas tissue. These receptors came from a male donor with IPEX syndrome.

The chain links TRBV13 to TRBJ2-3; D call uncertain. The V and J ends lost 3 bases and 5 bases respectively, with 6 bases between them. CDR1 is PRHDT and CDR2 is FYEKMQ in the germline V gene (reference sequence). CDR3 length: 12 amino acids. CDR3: CASSFGRDTQYF. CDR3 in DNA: TGTGCCAGCAGCTTTGGCCGAGATACGCAGTATTTT.

DNA for the CDR3: TGTGCCAGCAGCCCGCACCTAAAGGATGAAAAACTGTTTTTT. Translated: CASSPHLKDEKLFF. The chain is built from TRBV7-9 and TRBJ1-4; D unclear. The germline V gene has CDR1 SEHNR and CDR2 FQNEAQ (reference sequence). Deletions cut 5 bases from V and 6 bases from J, with 13 bases between. The CDR3 consists of 14 residues.

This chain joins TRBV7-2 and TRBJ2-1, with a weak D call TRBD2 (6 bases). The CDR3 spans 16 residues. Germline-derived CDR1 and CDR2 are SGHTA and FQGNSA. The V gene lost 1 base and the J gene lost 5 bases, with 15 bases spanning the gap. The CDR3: CASSLGGNGFNNEQFF. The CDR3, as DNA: TGTGCCAGCAGCTTAGGCGGGAATGGATTTAACAATGAGCAGTTCTTC.

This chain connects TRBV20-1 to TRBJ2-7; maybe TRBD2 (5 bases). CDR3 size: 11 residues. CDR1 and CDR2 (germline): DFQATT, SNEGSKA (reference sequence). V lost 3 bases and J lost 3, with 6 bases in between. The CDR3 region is CSARGVYEQYF. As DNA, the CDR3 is TGCAGTGCTAGGGGAGTCTACGAGCAGTACTTC.

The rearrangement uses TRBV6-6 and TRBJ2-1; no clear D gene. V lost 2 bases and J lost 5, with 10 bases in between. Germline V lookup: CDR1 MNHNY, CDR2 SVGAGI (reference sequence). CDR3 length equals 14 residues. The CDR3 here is CASSYVVAHNEQFF. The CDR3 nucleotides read TGTGCCAGCAGTTACGTGGTAGCACACAATGAGCAGTTCTTC.

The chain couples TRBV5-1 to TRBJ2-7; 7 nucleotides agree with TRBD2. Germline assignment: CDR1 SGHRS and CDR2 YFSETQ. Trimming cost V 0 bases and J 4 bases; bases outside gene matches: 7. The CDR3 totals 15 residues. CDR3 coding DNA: TGCGCCAGCAGCTTGGCCTCCGGGAGGCGGTACGAGCAGTACTTC. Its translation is CASSLASGRRYEQYF.

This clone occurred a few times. The CDR3 reads CASSLYGLSSYEQYF. CDR3 sequence (DNA): TGTGCCAGCAGCTTGTACGGGTTAAGCTCCTACGAGCAGTACTTC. The chain uses TRBV5-6 and TRBJ2-7; D is unresolved. The V end was cut by 1 base, the J end by 0 bases, with 11 bases between. The CDR3 extends over 15 amino acids. Germline-derived CDR1 and CDR2 are SGHDT and YYEEEE.

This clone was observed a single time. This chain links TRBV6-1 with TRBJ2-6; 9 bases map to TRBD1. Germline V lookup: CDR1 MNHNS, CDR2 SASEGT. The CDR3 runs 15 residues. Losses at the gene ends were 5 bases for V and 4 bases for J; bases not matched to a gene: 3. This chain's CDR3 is CASSRDRAGANVLTF. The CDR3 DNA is TGTGCCAGCAGTAGGGACAGGGCCGGGGCCAACGTCCTGACTTTC.

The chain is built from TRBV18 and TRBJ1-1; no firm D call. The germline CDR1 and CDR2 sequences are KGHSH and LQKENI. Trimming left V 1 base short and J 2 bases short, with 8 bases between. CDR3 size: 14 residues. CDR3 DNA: TGTGCCAGCTCACCACGGGTAGTTAACACTGAAGCTTTCTTT. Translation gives CASSPRVVNTEAFF.

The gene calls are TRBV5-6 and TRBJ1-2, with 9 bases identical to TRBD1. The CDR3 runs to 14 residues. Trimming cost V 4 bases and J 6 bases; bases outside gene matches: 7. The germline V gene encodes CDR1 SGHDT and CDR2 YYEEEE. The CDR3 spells CASSLNTGGDGYTF. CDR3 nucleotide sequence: TGTGCCAGCAGCCTCAATACAGGGGGCGATGGCTACACCTTC.

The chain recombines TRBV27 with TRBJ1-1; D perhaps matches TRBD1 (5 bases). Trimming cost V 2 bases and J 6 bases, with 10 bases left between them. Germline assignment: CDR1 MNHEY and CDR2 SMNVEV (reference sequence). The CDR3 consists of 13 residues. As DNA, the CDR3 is TGTGCCAGCAGTTTACCAGGGAGGCCTGAAGCTTTCTTT. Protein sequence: CASSLPGRPEAFF.

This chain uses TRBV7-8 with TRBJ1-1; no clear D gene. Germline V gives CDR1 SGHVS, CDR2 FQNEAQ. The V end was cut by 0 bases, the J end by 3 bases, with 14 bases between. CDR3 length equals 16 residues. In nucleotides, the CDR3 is TGTGCCAGCAGCTTAGCAGGGTCAGTGAAATACACTGAAGCTTTCTTT. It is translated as CASSLAGSVKYTEAFF.

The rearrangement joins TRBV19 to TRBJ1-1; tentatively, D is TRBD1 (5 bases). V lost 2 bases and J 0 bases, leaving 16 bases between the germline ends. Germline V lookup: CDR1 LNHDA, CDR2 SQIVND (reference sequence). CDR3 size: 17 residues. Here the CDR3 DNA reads TGTGCCAGTAGTATAAGGGGTGCAGGGACCATGAACACTGAAGCTTTCTTT. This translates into CASSIRGAGTMNTEAFF.

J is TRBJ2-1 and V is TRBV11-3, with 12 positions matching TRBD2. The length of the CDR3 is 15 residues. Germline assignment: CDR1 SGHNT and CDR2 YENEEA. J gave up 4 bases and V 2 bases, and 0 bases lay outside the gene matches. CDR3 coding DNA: TGTGCCAGCAGCTTACTAGCGGGAGGGTACAATGAGCAGTTCTTC. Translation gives CASSLLAGGYNEQFF.

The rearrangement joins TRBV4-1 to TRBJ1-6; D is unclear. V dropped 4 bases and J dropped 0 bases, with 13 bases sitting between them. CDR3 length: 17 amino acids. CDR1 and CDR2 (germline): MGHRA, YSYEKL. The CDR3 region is CASSPMGLSSYNSPLHF. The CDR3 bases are TGCGCCAGCAGCCCTATGGGGTTGAGCTCCTATAATTCACCCCTCCACTTT.

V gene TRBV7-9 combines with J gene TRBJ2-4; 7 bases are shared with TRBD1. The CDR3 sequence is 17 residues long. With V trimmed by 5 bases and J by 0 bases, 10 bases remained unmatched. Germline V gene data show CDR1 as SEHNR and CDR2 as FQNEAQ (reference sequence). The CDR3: CASSARTGGIAKNIQYF. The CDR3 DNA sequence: TGTGCCAGCAGCGCTAGGACAGGAGGTATAGCCAAAAACATTCAGTACTTC.

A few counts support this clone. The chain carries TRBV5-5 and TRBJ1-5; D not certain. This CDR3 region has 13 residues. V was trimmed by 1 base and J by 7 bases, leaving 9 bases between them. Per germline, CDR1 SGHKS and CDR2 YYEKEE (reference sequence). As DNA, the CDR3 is TGTGCCAGCAGCTTGTACTCGGCCCAGCCCCAGCATTTT. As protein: CASSLYSAQPQHF.

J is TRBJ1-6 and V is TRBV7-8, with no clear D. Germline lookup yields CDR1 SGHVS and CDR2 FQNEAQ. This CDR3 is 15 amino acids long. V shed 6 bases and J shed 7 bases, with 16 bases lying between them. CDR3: CASRTGRLSNSPLHF. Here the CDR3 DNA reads TGTGCCAGCAGGACCGGACGGCTTTCCAATTCACCCCTCCACTTT.

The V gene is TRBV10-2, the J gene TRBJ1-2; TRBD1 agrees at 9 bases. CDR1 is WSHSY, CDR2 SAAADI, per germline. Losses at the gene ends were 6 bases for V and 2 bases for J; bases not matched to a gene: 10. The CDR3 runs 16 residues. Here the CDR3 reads CASRGQGPPPNYGYTF. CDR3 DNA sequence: TGCGCCAGCAGAGGACAGGGGCCACCTCCGAACTATGGCTACACCTTC.

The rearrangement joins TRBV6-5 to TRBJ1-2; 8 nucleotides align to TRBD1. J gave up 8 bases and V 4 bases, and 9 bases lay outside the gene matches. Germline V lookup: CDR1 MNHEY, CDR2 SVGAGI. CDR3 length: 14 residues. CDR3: CASSSRQGRGGYTF. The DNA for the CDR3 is TGTGCCAGCAGTTCGAGACAGGGGCGAGGGGGCTACACCTTC.

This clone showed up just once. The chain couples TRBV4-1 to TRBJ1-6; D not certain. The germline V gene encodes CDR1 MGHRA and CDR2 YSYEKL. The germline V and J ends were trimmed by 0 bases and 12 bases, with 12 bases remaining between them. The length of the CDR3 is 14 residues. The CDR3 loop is CASSQDRADGPLHF. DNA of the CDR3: TGCGCCAGCAGCCAAGATAGGGCCGATGGACCCCTCCACTTT.

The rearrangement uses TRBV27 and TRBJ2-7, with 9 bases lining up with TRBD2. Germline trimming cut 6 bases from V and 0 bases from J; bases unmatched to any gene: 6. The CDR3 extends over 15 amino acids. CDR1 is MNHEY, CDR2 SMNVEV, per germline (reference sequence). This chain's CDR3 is CASRVAGGSSYEQYF. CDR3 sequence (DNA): TGTGCCAGCAGGGTTGCGGGGGGGTCCTCCTACGAGCAGTACTTC.

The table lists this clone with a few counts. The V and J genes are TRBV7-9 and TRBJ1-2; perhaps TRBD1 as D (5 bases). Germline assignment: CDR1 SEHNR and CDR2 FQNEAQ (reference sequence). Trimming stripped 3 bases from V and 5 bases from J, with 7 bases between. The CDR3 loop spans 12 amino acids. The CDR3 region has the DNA TGTGCCAGCAGCTTGACAGCGTATGGCTACACCTTC. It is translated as CASSLTAYGYTF.

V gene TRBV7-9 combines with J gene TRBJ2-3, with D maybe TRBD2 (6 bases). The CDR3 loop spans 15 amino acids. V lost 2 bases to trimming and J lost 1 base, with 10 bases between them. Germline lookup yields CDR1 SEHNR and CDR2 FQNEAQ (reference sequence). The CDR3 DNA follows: TGTGCCAGCAGCTTACAAAGCGGGCGCACAGATACGCAGTATTTT. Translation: CASSLQSGRTDTQYF.

The CDR3 DNA reads as TGTGCCAGCAGTGAACGGACGGCCCATAATTCACCCCTCCACTTT. Its translation is CASSERTAHNSPLHF. V is TRBV6-1 and J is TRBJ1-6; D remains ambiguous. The V end lost 2 bases, the J end lost 5 bases, and 10 bases lay between the germline ends. This CDR3 contains 15 residues. Germline V lookup: CDR1 MNHNS, CDR2 SASEGT.